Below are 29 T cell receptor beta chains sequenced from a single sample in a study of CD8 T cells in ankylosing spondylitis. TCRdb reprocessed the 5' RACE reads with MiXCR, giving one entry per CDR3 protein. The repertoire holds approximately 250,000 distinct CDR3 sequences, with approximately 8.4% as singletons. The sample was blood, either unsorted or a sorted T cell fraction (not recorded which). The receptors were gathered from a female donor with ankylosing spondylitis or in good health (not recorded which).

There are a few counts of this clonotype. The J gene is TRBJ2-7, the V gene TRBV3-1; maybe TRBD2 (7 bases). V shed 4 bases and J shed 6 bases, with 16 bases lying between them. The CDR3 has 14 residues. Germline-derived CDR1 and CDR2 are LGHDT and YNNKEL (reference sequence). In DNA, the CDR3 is TGTGCCAGCAGCCGCGGGGGCGCCGCTCGCGAGCAGTACTTC. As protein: CASSRGGAAREQYF.

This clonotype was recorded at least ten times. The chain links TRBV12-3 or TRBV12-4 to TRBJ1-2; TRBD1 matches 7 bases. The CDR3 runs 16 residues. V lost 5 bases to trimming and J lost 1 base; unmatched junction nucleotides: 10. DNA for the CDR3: TGTGCCAGCAGTCCCCTTGCGCAGGGGGTTAACTATGGCTACACCTTC. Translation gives CASSPLAQGVNYGYTF.

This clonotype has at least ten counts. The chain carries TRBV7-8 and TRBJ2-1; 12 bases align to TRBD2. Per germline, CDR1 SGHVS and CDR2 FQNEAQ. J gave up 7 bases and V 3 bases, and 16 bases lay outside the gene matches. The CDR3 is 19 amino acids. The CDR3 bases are TGTGCCAGCAGCTTCGGGCAGGGGGTTACTAGCGGGAGGAAGAATGAGCAGTTCTTC. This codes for CASSFGQGVTSGRKNEQFF.

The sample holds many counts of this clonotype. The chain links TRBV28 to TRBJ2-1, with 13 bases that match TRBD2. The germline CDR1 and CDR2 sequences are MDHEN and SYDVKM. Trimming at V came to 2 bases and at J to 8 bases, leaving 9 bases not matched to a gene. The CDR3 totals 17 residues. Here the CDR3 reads CASSLRGGLAGAHEQFF. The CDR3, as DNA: TGTGCCAGCAGTTTACGTGGCGGACTAGCGGGAGCACATGAGCAGTTCTTC.

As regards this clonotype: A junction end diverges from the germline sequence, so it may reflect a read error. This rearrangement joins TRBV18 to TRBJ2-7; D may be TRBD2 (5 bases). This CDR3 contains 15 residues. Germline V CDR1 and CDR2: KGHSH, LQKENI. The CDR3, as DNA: TGTACCAGCTCACCAATGGGGAGCGTGGTGAACGAGCAGTACTTC. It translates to CTSSPMGSVVNEQYF.

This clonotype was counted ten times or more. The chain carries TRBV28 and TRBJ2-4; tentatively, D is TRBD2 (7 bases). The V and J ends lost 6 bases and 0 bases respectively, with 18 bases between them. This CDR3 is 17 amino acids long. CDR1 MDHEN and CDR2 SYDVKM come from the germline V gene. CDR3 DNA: TGTGCCAGCAGCCCCCTGACGGGGGGCATAGCCAAAAACATTCAGTACTTC. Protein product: CASSPLTGGIAKNIQYF.

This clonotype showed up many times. The chain's CDR3 is CASSSGTGGFF. The CDR3 DNA reads TGTGCCAGCAGCTCCGGGACAGGGGGGTTCTTC. The chain combines TRBV5-6 with TRBJ2-1; 11 positions agree with TRBD1. The CDR3 sequence is 11 residues long. V shed 3 bases and J 15 bases; nucleotides not matched to a gene: 2. Germline V gene lookup returns CDR1 SGHDT and CDR2 YYEEEE.

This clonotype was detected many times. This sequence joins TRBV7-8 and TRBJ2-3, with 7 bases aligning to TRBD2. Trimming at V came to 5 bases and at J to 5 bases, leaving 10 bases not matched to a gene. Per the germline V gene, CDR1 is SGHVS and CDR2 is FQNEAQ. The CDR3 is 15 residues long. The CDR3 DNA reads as TGTGCCAGCAGCCCACGGGTGGCGGGAGAAGATACGCAGTATTTT. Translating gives CASSPRVAGEDTQYF.

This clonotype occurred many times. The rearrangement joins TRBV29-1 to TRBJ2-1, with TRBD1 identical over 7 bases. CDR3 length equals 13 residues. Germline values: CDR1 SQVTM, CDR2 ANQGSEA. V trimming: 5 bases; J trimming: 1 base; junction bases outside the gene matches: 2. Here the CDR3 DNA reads TGCAGCGTTCAGGGACAGTCCTACAATGAGCAGTTCTTC. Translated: CSVQGQSYNEQFF.

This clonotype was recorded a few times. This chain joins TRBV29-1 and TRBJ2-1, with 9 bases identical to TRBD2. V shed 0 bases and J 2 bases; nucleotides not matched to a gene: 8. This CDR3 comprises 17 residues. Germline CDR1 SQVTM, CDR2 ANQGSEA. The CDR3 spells CSVEDPLAGVAYNEQFF. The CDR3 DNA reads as TGCAGCGTTGAAGATCCTTTAGCGGGAGTCGCCTACAATGAGCAGTTCTTC.

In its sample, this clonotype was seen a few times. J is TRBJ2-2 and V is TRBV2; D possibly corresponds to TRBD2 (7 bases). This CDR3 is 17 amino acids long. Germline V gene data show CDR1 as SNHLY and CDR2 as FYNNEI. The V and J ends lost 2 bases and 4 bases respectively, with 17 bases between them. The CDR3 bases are TGTGCCAGCAGTGAAAGGGGGGGGGGAAGGACCACCGGGGAGCTGTTTTTT. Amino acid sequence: CASSERGGGRTTGELFF.

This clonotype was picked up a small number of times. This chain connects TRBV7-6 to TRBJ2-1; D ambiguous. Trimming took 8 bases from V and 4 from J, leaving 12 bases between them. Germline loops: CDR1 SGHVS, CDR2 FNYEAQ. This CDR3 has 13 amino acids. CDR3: CASSTVLYNEQFF. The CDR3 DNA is TGTGCCAGCTCGACCGTACTATACAATGAGCAGTTCTTC.

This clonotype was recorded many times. Here the CDR3 DNA reads TGTGCCAGCAGTTTTCTAGGCTGGCCGCTGCATTTT. Protein: CASSFLGWPLHF. The chain combines TRBV12-3 or TRBV12-4 with TRBJ1-5; D not resolved. With 3 bases removed from V and 15 bases from J, the gap between germline ends came to 15 bases. CDR3 size: 12 residues.

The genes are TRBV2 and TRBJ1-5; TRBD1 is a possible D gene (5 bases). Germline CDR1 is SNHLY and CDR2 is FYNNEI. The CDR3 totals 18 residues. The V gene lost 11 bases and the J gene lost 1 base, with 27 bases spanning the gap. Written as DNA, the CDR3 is TGTGCCTTCTGTTTAGAGGGGCCTCCTGTTGGGAGCAATCAGCCCCAGCATTTT. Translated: CAFCLEGPPVGSNQPQHF.

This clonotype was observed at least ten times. This CDR3 reads CASSPDRPGAQYF. For the CDR3, the DNA is TGTGCCAGCAGCCCGGACAGGCCCGGGGCCCAGTACTTC. V usage is TRBV7-2 and J usage is TRBJ2-5, with 7 bases identical to TRBD1. The trim removed 5 bases at V and 9 bases at J, leaving 9 bases unmatched. Germline CDR1 and CDR2: SGHTA and FQGNSA. This CDR3 is built from 13 residues.

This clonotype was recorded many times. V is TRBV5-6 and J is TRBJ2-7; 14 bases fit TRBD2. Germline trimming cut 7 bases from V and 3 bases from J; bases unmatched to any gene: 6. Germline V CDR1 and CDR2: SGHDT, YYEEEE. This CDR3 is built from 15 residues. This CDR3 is CASLSGTSGSYEQYF. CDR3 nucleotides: TGTGCCAGCCTGTCCGGGACTAGCGGGAGCTACGAGCAGTACTTC.

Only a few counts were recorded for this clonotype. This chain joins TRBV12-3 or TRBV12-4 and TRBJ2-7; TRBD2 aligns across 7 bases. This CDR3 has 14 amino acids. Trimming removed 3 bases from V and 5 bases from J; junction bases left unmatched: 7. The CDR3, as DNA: TGTGCCAGCAGTTTGGCTAGCGGTACGGACGAGCAGTACTTC. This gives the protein CASSLASGTDEQYF.

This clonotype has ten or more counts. The CDR3: CSAAATLSNEKLFF. CDR3 DNA: TGCAGCGCCGCTGCGACACTCTCGAATGAAAAACTGTTTTTT. This chain uses TRBV29-1 with TRBJ1-4, with D unclear. The germline V and J ends were trimmed by 7 bases and 5 bases, with 17 bases remaining between them. CDR1 and CDR2 from the germline V gene are SQVTM and ANQGSEA. The CDR3 length is 14 residues.

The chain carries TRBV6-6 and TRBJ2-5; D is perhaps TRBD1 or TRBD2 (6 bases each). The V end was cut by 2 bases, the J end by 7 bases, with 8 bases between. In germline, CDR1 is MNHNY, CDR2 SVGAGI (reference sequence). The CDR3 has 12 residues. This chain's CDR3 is CASSYEGGTQYF. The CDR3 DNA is TGTGCCAGCAGTTACGAGGGGGGGACCCAGTACTTC.

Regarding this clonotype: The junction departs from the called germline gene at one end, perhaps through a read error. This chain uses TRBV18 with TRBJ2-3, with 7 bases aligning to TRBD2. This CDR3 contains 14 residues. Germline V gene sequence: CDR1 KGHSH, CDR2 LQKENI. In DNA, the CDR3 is TGTACCAGCACCGGACTAGTCGAGGAAGATACGCAGTATTTT. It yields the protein CTSTGLVEEDTQYF.

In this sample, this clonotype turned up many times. The CDR3 nucleotides read TGTGCCAGCAGTGAGTCGTCCTACGAGCAGTACTTC. It codes for CASSESSYEQYF. The chain joins TRBV25-1 to TRBJ2-7; D not resolved. Trimming took off 3 bases at V and 1 base at J, with 4 bases between the two ends. Per the germline V gene, CDR1 is MGHDK and CDR2 is SYGVNS. The CDR3 is made up of 12 amino acids.

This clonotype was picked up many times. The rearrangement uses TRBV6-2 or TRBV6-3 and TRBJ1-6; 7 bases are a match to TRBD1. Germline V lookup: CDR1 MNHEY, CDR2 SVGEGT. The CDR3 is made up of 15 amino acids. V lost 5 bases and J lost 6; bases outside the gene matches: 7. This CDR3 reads CASSRRQGLNSPLHF. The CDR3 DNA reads TGTGCCAGCAGTCGCCGACAGGGCCTTAATTCACCCCTCCACTTT.

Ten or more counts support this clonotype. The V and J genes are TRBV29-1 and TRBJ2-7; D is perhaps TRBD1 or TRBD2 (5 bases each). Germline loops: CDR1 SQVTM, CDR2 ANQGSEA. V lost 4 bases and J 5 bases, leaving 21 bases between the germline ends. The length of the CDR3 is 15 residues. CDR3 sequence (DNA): TGCAGCGTTGGATCCGTAGGGGCGGGTATGAACGAGCAGTACTTC. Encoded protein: CSVGSVGAGMNEQYF.

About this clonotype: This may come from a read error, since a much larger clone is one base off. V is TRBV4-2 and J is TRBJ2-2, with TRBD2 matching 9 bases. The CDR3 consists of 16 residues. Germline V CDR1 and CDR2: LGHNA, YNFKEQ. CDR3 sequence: CAISGIAGEITGELFF. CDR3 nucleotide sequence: TGTGCCATCAGCGGAATAGCGGGAGAAATCACCGGGGAGCTGTTTTTT.

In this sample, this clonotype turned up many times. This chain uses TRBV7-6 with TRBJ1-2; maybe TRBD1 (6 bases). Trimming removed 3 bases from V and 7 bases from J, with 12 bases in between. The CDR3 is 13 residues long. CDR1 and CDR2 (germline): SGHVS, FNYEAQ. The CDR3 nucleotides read TGTGCCAGCAGCTTCCCCGCGACAGGTGGCTACACCTTC. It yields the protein CASSFPATGGYTF.

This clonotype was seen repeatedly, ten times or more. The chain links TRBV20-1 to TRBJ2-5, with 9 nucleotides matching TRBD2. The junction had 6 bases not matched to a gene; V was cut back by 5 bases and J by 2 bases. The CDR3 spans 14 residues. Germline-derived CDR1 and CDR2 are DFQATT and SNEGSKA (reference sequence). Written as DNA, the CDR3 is TGCAGTGCTGAGACTAGCGGAGTACAAGAGACCCAGTACTTC. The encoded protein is CSAETSGVQETQYF.

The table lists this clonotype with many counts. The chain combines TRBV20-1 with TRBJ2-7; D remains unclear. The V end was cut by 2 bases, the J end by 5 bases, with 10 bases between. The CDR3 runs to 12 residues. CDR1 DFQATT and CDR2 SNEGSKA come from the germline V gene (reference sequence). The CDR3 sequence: CSARTYRNEQYF. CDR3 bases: TGCAGTGCTAGAACGTATAGGAACGAGCAGTACTTC.

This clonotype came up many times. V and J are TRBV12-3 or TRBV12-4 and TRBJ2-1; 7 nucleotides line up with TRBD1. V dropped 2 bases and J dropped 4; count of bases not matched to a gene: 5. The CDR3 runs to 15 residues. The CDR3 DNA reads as TGTGCCAGCAGTTTACTGGGACAGATTTACAATGAGCAGTTCTTC. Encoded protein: CASSLLGQIYNEQFF.

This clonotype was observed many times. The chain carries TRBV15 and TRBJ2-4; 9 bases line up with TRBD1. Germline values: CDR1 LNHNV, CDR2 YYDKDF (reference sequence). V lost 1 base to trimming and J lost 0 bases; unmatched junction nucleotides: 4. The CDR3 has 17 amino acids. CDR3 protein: CATSRGVTGGAKNIQYF. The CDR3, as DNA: TGTGCCACCAGCAGAGGTGTGACAGGGGGAGCCAAAAACATTCAGTACTTC.